The clone carrying this T cell receptor beta chain showed up many times. These data originate in a study of neurological immune-mediated disorders. The CDR3 has 13 residues. The germline V and J ends were trimmed by 3 bases and 3 bases, with 8 bases remaining between them. As for time point: longitudinal time-point 1 (baseline). The cDNA came from 5'RACE, which used 10-nucleotide random UMIs. TCRdb ran MiXCR on the 5' RACE reads and lists one entry per CDR3 protein. The repertoire holds 70,000 to 75,000 distinct CDR3 sequences, with roughly 15% as singletons. The chain carries TRBV12-3 or TRBV12-4 and TRBJ1-1, with D possibly being TRBD1 (6 bases). The sample comprised PBMCs. The TCR comes from a female donor with HTLV-1-associated myelopathy (HAM/TSP). DNA for the CDR3: TGTGCCAGCAGTTTTAAGGGGGACACTGAAGCTTTCTTT. Protein product: CASSFKGDTEAFF.